This T cell receptor beta chain derives from a study of graft-versus-host responses after intestinal transplantation. The CDR3 length is 17 residues. J gave up 5 bases and V 1 base, and 12 bases lay outside the gene matches. The germline V gene encodes CDR1 SEHNR and CDR2 FQNEAQ (reference sequence). Repertoires were generated with immunoSEQ multiplex PCR, while TCRdb's copy carries only in-frame clones and drops some. The sample has roughly 69,000 clones; more than 85% are singletons. Note on this clone: Its antigen is not identified.

The receptor's source is a human donor who was the organ donor for an intestinal transplant. This sequence joins TRBV7-9 and TRBJ2-5; 8 nucleotides line up with TRBD2. The sample in question was unstimulated CD8+ T cells sorted from spleen or lymph node cells, obtained before transplant. CDR3 protein: CASSLERSGGPWETQYF. CDR3 in DNA: TGTGCCAGCAGCTTAGAACGATCGGGAGGGCCGTGGGAGACCCAGTACTTC.